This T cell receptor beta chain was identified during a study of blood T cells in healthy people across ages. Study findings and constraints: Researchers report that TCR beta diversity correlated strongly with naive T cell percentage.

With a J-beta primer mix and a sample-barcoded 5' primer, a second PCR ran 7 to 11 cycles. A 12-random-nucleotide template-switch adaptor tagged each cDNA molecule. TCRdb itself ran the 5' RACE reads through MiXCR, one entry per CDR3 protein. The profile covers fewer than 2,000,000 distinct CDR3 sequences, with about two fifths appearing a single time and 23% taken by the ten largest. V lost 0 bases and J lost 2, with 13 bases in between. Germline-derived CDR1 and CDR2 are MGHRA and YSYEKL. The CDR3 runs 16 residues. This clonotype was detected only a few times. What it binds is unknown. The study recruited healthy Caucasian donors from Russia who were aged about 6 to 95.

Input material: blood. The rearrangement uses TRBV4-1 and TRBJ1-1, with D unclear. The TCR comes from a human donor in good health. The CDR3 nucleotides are TGCGCCAGCAGCCAAGAAGGAGCAGGAGGAAACACTGAAGCTTTCTTT. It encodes CASSQEGAGGNTEAFF.